Here is one TCR beta chain with its context. Its antigen is still unknown. Sequencing used immunoSEQ multiplex PCR; TCRdb keeps in-frame clones, though not all of them. This sample has some 70,000 clones, with around 80% found just once. The entry originates in a study of OX40 agonist ivuxolimab in advanced cancers. Across the study: Participants averaged 60 years of age (range 23 to 79) and were about 85% male. Study-wide results and limits: Among T cells, CD8+ cells averaged more expanded clones than CD4+ cells. Some patients who did not respond also had low normalized T-cell clonal expansion. Doses of 0.1 to 3.0 mg/kg were accompanied by clonal expansion of CD4+ and CD8+ blood T cells by week 6.

This specimen was CD4+ or CD8+ T cells sorted from blood, taken in a trial of the OX40 agonist ivuxolimab. The clonotype originates from an adult with an advanced solid tumor such as melanoma, head and neck, liver or kidney cancer.

CDR3 in amino acids: CASSIDPGADYGYTF. The CDR3 DNA reads TGTGCCAGTAGTATAGACCCAGGGGCCGACTATGGCTACACCTTC. This sequence joins TRBV19 and TRBJ1-2, with D perhaps matching TRBD1 (6 bases). The germline V gene has CDR1 LNHDA and CDR2 SQIVND (reference sequence). This CDR3 region has 15 residues. V gave up 0 bases and J gave up 3 bases, with 11 bases separating them.